This T cell receptor (beta chain) was observed in a study of blood T cell repertoires in COVID-19. CDR3 size: 18 residues. Germline CDR1 SEHNR, CDR2 FQNEAQ (reference sequence). V lost 5 bases to trimming and J lost 0 bases; unmatched junction nucleotides: 13. The authors' processing: It was from reference gene primer amplification that nucleated cell counts were estimated. Here immunoSEQ multiplex PCR was the method, and the copy in TCRdb shows in-frame clones only, minus some. V and J calls and clone size are given by that table; D and trimming were obtained from the DNA. The repertoire holds some 220,000 clones, with around four fifths as singletons.

The source is an older woman with active or convalescent COVID-19. J is TRBJ2-3 and V is TRBV7-9, with 8 bases identical to TRBD2. The sample was peripheral blood. The CDR3 nucleotides are TGTGCCAGCAGCCGAAGCTGGGGGCGGGGGGAAAGCACAGATACGCAGTATTTT. It is translated as CASSRSWGRGESTDTQYF.